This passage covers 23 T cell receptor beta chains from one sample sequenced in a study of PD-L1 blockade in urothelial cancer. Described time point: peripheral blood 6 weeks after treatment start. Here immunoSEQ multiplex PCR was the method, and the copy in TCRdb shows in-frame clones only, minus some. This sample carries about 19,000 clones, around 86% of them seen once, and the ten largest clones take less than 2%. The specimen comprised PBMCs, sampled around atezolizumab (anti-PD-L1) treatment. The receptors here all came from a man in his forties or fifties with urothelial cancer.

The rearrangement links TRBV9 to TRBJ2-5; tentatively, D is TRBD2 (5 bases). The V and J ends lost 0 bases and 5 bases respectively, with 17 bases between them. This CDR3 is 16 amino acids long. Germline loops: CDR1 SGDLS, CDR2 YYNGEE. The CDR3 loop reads CASSVGGLGLAETQYF. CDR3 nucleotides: TGTGCCAGCAGCGTAGGCGGCCTCGGGCTAGCCGAGACCCAGTACTTC.

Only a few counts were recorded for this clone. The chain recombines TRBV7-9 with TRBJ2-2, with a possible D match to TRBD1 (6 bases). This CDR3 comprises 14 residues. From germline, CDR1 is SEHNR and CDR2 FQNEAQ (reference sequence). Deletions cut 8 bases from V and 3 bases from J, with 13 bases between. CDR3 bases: TGTGCCAGCCTGGTGGGGGCTGACACCGGGGAGCTGTTTTTT. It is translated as CASLVGADTGELFF.

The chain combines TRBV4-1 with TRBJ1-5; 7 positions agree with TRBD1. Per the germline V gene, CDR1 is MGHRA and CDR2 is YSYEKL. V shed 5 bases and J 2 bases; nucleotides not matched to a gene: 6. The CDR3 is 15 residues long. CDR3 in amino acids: CASSSTGIGNQPQHF. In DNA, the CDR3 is TGCGCCAGCAGCTCGACAGGGATCGGCAATCAGCCCCAGCATTTT.

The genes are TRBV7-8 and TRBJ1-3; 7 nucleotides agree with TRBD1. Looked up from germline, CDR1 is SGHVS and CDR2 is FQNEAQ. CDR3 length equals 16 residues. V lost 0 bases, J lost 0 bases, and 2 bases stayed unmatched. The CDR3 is CASSLAGDSSGNTIYF. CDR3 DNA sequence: TGTGCCAGCAGCTTAGCGGGGGACAGCTCTGGAAACACCATATATTTT.

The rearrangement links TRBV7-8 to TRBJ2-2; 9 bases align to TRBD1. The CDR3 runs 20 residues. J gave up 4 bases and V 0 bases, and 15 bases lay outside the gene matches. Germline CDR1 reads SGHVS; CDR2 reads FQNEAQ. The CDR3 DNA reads TGTGCCAGCAGCTTAGCCTCCCCGTGGGGACAGGGTCTCGGCACCGGGGAGCTGTTTTTT. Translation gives CASSLASPWGQGLGTGELFF.

The CDR3 is CASKYDPGRRADTQYF. The CDR3 region has the DNA TGCGCCAGCAAATACGACCCGGGGAGGCGGGCAGATACGCAGTATTTT. This chain links TRBV5-1 with TRBJ2-3; tentative D call: TRBD2 (6 bases). Trimming removed 6 bases at V and 4 bases at J, with 21 bases between. Looked up from germline, CDR1 is SGHRS and CDR2 is YFSETQ. The CDR3 totals 16 residues. The full variable domain, with the rest looked up from reference TRBV5-1 and TRBJ2-3, is KAGVTQTPRYLIKTRGQQVTLSCSPISGHRSVSWYQQTPGQGLQFLFEYFSETQRNKGNFPGRFSGRQFSNSRSEMNVSTLELGDSALYLCASKYDPGRRADTQYFGPGTRLTVL.

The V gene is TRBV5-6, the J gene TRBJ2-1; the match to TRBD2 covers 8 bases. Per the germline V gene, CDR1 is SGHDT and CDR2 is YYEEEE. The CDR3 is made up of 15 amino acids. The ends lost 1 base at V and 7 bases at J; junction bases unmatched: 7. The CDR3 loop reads CASSLPGGRGNEQFF. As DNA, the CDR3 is TGTGCCAGCAGCTTGCCGGGGGGGCGAGGGAATGAGCAGTTCTTC.

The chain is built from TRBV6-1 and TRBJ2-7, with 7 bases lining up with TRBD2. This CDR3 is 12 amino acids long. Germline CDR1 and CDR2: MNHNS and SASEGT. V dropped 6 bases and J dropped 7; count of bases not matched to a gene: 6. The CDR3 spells CASSGEGLEQYV. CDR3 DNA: TGTGCCAGCAGCGGGGAGGGTTTGGAGCAGTACGTC.

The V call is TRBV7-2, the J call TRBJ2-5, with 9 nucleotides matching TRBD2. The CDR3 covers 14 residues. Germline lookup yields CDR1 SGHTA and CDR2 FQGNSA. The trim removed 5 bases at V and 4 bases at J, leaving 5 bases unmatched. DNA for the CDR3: TGTGCCAGCAGCATTAGCGGGAGAGGAGAGACCCAGTACTTC. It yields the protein CASSISGRGETQYF.

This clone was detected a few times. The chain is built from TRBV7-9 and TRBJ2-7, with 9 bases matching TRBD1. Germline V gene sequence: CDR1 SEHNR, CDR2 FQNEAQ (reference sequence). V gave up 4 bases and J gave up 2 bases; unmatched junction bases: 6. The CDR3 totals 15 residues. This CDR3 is CASSSWGQGAYEQYF. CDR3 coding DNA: TGTGCCAGCAGCTCCTGGGGACAGGGAGCCTACGAGCAGTACTTC. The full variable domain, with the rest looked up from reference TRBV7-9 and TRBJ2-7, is DTGVSQNPRHKITKRGQNVTFRCDPISEHNRLYWYRQTLGQGPEFLTYFQNEAQLEKSRLLSDRFSAERPKGSFSTLEIQRTEQGDSAMYLCASSSWGQGAYEQYFGPGTRLTVT.

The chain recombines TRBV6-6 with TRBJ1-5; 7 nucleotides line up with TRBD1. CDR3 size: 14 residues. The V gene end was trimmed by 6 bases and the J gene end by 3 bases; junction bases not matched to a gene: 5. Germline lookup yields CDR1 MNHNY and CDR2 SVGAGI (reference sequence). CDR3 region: CASSRTGLNQPQHF. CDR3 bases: TGTGCCAGCAGCCGGACAGGCCTCAATCAGCCCCAGCATTTT.

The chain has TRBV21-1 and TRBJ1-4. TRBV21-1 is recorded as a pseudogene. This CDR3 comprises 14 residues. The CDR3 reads CASSPRDSNEKLFF. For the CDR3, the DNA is TGTGCCAGCAGCCCTCGGGACTCAAATGAAAAACTGTTTTTT.

The CDR3 nucleotides are TGTGCCAGCTCACCATACGGGGGTGGCGGAAACACCATATATTTT. It yields the protein CASSPYGGGGNTIYF. The chain links TRBV18 to TRBJ1-3; D may be TRBD1 (5 bases). The germline V and J ends were trimmed by 2 bases and 4 bases, with 12 bases remaining between them. This CDR3 comprises 15 residues. In germline, CDR1 is KGHSH, CDR2 LQKENI.

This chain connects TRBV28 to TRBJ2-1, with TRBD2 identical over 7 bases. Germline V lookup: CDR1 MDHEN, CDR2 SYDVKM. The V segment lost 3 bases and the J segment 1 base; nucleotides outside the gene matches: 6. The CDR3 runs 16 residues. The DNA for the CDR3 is TGTGCCAGCAGTTTCAGGACTAGTCTATCCTACAATGAGCAGTTCTTC. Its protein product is CASSFRTSLSYNEQFF.

CDR3: CASSLSGRAPLHF. CDR3 in DNA: TGTGCCAGCAGCTTATCGGGAAGGGCACCCCTCCACTTT. V gene TRBV7-2 combines with J gene TRBJ1-6; D is unresolved. Germline-derived CDR1 and CDR2 are SGHTA and FQGNSA. With 2 bases removed from V and 11 bases from J, the gap between germline ends came to 10 bases. The CDR3 covers 13 residues.

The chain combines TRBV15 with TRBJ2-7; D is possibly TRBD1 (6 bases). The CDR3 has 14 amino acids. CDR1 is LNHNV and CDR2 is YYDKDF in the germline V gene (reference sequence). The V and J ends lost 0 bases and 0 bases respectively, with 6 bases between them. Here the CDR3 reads CATSREGGSYEQYF. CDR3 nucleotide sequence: TGTGCCACCAGCAGAGAAGGGGGCTCCTACGAGCAGTACTTC.

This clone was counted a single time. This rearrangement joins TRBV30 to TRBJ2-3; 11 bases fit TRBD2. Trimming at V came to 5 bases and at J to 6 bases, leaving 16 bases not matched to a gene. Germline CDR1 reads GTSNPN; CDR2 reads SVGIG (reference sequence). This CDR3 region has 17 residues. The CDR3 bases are TGTGCCTGGGATACCGCGGGACTAGCGGCTGTCAGCGATACGCAGTATTTT. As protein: CAWDTAGLAAVSDTQYF.

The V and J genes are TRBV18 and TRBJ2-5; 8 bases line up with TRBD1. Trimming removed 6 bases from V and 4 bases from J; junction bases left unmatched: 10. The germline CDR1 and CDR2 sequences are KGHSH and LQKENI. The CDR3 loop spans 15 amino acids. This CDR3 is CASSGQGSGRETQYF. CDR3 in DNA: TGTGCCAGCTCCGGACAGGGTTCGGGCCGAGAGACCCAGTACTTC.

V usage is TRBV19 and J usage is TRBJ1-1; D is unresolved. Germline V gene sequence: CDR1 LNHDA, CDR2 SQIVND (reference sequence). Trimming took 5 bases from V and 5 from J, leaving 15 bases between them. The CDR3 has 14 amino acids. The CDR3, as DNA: TGTGCCAGTAGTGTACAATCACGAGGGACTGAAGCTTTCTTT. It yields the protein CASSVQSRGTEAFF.

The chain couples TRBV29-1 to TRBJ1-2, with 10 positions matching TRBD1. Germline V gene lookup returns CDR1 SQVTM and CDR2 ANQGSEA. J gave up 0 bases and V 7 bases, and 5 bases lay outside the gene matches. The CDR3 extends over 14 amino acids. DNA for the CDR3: TGCAGCGCCGGAGGACAGGGGGCTAACTATGGCTACACCTTC. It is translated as CSAGGQGANYGYTF.

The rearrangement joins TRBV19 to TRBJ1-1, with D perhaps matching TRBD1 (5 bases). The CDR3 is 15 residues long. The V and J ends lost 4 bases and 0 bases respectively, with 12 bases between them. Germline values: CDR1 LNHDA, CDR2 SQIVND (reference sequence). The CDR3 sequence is CASSTRQTLNTEAFF. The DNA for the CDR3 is TGTGCCAGTAGTACCCGACAGACCCTGAACACTGAAGCTTTCTTT.

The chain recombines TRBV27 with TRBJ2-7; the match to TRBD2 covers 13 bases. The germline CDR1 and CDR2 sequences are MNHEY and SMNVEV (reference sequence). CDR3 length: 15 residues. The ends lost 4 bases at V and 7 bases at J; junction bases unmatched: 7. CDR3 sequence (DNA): TGTGCCAGCAGTTCCACTAGCGGGAGGGCCCAGGAGCAGTACTTC. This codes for CASSSTSGRAQEQYF.

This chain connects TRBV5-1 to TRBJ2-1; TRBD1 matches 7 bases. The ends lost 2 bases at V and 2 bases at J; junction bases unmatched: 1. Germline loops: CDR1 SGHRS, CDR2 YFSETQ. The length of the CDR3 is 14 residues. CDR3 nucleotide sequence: TGCGCCAGCAGCTTAGGGGGCGCCTACAATGAGCAGTTCTTC. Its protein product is CASSLGGAYNEQFF.